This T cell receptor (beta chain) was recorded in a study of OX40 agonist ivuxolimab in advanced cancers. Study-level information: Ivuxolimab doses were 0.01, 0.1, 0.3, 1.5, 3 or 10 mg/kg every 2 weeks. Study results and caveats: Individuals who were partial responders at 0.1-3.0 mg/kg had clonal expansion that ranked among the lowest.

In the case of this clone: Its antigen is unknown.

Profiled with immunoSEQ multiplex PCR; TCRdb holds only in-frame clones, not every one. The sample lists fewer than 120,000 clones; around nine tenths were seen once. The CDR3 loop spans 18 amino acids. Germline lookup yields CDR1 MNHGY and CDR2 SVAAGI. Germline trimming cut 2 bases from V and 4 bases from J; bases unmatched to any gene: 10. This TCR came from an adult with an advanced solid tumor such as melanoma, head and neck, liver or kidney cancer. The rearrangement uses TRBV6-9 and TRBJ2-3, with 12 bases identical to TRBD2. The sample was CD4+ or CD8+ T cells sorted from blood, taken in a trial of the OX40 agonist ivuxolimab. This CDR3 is CASSYTPTSGGPPDTQYF. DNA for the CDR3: TGTGCCAGCAGTTATACCCCGACTAGCGGGGGCCCCCCAGATACGCAGTATTTT.